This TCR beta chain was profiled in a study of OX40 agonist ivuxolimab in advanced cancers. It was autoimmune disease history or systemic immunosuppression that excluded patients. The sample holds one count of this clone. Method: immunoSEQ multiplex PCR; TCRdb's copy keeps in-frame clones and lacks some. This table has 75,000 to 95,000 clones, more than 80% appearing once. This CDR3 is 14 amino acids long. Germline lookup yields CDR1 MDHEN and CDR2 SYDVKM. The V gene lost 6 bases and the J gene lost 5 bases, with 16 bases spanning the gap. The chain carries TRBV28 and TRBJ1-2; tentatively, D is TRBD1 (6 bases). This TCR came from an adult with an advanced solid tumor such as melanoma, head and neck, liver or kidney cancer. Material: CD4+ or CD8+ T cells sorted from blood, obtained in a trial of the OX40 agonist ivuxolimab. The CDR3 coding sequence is TGTGCCAGCAGCTCTCAACAGGGAACGTATGGCTACACCTTC. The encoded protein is CASSSQQGTYGYTF.